The entry below gives a single T cell receptor (beta chain) sequence along with its context. These data belong to a study of blood T cell repertoires in COVID-19. About the study: Italy, Spain and the United States were the sources of the convalescent and acute COVID-19 samples.

The V end lost 3 bases, the J end lost 0 bases, and 3 bases lay between the germline ends. This CDR3 comprises 13 residues. The authors' processing: It was from reference gene primer amplification that nucleated cell counts were estimated. Generated by immunoSEQ multiplex PCR, the TCRdb table keeps only in-frame clones and is missing some. For V, J and clone size, that table is used; D and trimming come from the DNA. The data show more than 350,000 clones, with around 90% seen just once and around 2.8% held by the top ten. The chain is built from TRBV12-3 or TRBV12-4 and TRBJ1-3; D is uncertain. The material sequenced was peripheral blood. This TCR came from a woman aged 25 to 45 with COVID-19, enrolled during active disease. This CDR3 is CASSFLSGNTIYF. DNA for the CDR3: TGTGCCAGCAGTTTTCTCTCTGGAAACACCATATATTTT.